Below are 9 T cell receptor beta chains sequenced from a single sample in a study of PD-1 blockade in classical Hodgkin lymphoma. Produced via immunoSEQ multiplex PCR; TCRdb's table is partial and in-frame only. In the table there are some 70,000 clones, 93% of which are singletons. Time point defined: newly diagnosed, previously untreated cHL patient sample. Material for sequencing was peripheral blood mononuclear cells (PBMCs). These receptors were taken from a human donor with classical Hodgkin lymphoma.

This rearrangement joins TRBV6-6 to TRBJ1-2; 8 positions match TRBD1. CDR3 size: 16 residues. V was pared by 3 bases and J by 5 bases, with 11 bases of the junction left unmatched. Germline loops: CDR1 MNHNY, CDR2 SVGAGI (reference sequence). In nucleotides, the CDR3 is TGTGCCAGCAGTTATGCCCTACCAGGGGGCGGTTATGGCTACACCTTC. This codes for CASSYALPGGGYGYTF.

Comment on this clone: A read error may produce the germline difference seen at one junction end. The same CDR3 can be traced to other DNA sequences in this sample. V usage is TRBV7-9 and J usage is TRBJ1-2; D unresolved. CDR3 length equals 16 residues. Germline CDR1 reads SEHNR; CDR2 reads FQNEAQ (reference sequence). In DNA, the CDR3 is TGTGCCAGCAGCTTAGCGCTTAGGACTTCTAACTACGGCTACACCTTC. This translates into CASSLALRTSNYGYTF.

The rearrangement joins TRBV6-5 to TRBJ2-5, with D unclear. The CDR3 is 15 residues long. V dropped 7 bases and J dropped 1 base, with 16 bases sitting between them. Germline CDR1 reads MNHEY; CDR2 reads SVGAGI. CDR3 nucleotides: TGTGCCAGCAAATACCGGCTTTGGGTCCAAGAGACCCAGTACTTC. Encoded protein: CASKYRLWVQETQYF.

The chain couples TRBV5-1 to TRBJ2-5, with 7 bases aligning to TRBD1. Germline-derived CDR1 and CDR2 are SGHRS and YFSETQ. CDR3 length: 14 amino acids. V dropped 3 bases and J dropped 5; count of bases not matched to a gene: 7. CDR3 region: CASSSGTAGETQYF. The CDR3 coding sequence is TGCGCCAGCAGCTCGGGGACAGCCGGGGAGACCCAGTACTTC.

V usage is TRBV18 and J usage is TRBJ1-1; no reliable D call. Germline V CDR1 and CDR2: KGHSH, LQKENI. The CDR3 runs 16 residues. Trimming shortened V by 1 base and J by 0 bases, and 12 bases separated the two germline ends. This CDR3 reads CASSPQEVFMNTEAFF. In DNA, the CDR3 is TGTGCCAGCTCACCACAGGAGGTGTTCATGAACACTGAAGCTTTCTTT.

This clone was picked up one time. The gene calls are TRBV27 and TRBJ1-2, with TRBD1 matching 11 bases. The CDR3 length is 15 residues. The junction had 7 bases not matched to a gene; V was cut back by 2 bases and J by 8 bases. Germline CDR1 is MNHEY and CDR2 is SMNVEV (reference sequence). The CDR3 nucleotides are TGTGCCAGCAGTTTACAGGACAGGGGGCTGGGAGGCTACACCTTC. Amino acids: CASSLQDRGLGGYTF.

This chain uses TRBV19 with TRBJ2-7; possible D gene TRBD2, 5 bases. The CDR3 runs to 13 residues. Per the germline V gene, CDR1 is LNHDA and CDR2 is SQIVND (reference sequence). The ends were cut back, 11 bases at V and 6 bases at J, with 20 bases in the middle. CDR3 sequence (DNA): TGTGCCTTCGACCCCTTTGGACTTCGCGAGCAGTACTTC. Translation: CAFDPFGLREQYF.

The chain uses TRBV6-6 and TRBJ2-2, with TRBD1 as a possible D gene (6 bases). Germline CDR1 and CDR2: MNHNY and SVGAGI (reference sequence). V dropped 4 bases and J dropped 5 bases, with 14 bases sitting between them. The CDR3 length is 15 residues. Here the CDR3 reads CASSLIRGRTGELFF. In DNA form, the CDR3 reads TGTGCCAGCAGTTTGATCAGGGGAAGGACCGGGGAGCTGTTTTTT.

The chain employs TRBV6-5 and TRBJ2-1; D might be TRBD1 (6 bases). The CDR3 length is 14 residues. Trimming left V 6 bases short and J 10 bases short, with 19 bases between. CDR1 is MNHEY and CDR2 is SVGAGI in the germline V gene. The CDR3 sequence is CASSHQPRGQEQFF. The CDR3 DNA follows: TGTGCCAGCAGCCACCAACCCAGGGGCCAAGAGCAGTTCTTC.